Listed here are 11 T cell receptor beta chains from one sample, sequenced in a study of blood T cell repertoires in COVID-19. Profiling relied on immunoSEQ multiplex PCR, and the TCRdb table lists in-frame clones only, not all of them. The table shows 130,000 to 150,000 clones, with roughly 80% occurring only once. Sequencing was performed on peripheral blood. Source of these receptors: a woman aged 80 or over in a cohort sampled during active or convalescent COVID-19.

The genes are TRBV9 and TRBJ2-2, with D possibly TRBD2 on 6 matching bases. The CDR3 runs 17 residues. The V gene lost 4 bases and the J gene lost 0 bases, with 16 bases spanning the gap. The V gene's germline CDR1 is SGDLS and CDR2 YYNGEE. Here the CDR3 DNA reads TGTGCCAGCAGCCCCTTGTCTGGGGGGACGAACACCGGGGAGCTGTTTTTT. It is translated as CASSPLSGGTNTGELFF.

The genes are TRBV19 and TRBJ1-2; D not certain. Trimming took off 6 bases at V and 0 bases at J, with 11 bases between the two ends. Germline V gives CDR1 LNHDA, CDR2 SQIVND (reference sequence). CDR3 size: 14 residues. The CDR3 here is CASRIQAANYGYTF. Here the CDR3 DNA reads TGTGCCAGTAGAATCCAGGCTGCTAACTATGGCTACACCTTC.

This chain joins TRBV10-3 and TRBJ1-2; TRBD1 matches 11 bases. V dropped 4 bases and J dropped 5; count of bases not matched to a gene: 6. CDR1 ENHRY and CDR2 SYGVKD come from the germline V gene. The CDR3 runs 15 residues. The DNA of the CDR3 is TGTGCCATCAGTGGAGGGACAGGGGGGTTATATGGCTACACCTTC. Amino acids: CAISGGTGGLYGYTF.

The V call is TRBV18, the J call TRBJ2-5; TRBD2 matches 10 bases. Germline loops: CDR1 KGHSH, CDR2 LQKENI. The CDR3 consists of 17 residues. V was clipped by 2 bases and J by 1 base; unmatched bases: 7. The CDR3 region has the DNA TGTGCCAGCTCACCAGTGATCCCTAGCGGGGGCCAAGAGACCCAGTACTTC. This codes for CASSPVIPSGGQETQYF.

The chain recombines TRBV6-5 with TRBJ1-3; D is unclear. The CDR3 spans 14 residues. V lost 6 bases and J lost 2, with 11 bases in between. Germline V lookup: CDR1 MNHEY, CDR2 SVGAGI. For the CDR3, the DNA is TGTGCCAGCAGGCCTATGAGGGCTGGAAACACCATATATTTT. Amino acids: CASRPMRAGNTIYF.

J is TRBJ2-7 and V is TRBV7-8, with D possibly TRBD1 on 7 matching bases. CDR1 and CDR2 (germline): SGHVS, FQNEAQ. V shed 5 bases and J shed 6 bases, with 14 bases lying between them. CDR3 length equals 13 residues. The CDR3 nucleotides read TGTGCCAGCAGCCTCAGACAGGGAGGCGAGCAGTACGTC. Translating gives CASSLRQGGEQYV.

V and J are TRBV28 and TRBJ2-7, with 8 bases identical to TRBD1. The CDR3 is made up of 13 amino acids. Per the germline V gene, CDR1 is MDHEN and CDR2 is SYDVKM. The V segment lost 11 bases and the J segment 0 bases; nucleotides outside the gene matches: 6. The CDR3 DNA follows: TGTGCCTCCCGGACAGGGAGCTCCTACGAGCAGTACGTC. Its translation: CASRTGSSYEQYV.

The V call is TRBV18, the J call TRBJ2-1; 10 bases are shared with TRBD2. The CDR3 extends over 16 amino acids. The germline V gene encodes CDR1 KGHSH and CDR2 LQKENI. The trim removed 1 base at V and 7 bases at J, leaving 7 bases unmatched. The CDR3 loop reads CASSPRALAGPNEQFF. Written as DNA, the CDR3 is TGTGCCAGCTCACCACGGGCACTAGCGGGGCCAAATGAGCAGTTCTTC.

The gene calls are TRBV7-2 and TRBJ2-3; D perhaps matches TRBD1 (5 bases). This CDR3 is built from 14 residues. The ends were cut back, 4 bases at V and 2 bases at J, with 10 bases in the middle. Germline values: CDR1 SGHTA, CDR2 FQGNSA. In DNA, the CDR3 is TGTGCCAGCAGCTGGACAATATTCACAGATACGCAGTATTTT. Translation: CASSWTIFTDTQYF.

The CDR3 region is CASSGSLVSGEGEQFF. CDR3 bases: TGTGCCAGCAGTGGATCTCTTGTGAGCGGGGAGGGTGAGCAGTTCTTC. The rearrangement links TRBV25-1 to TRBJ2-1, with 7 positions matching TRBD2. CDR3 length equals 16 residues. With 4 bases clipped from V and 9 bases from J, the junction kept 15 bases outside the gene matches. Per germline, CDR1 MGHDK and CDR2 SYGVNS.

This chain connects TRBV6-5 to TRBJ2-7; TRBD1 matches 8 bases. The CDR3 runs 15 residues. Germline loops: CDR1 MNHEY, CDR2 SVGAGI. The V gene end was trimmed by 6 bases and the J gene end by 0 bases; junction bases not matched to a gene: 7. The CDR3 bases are TGTGCCAGCAGCCCGGACAGGGAGACCTCCTACGAGCAGTACGTC. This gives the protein CASSPDRETSYEQYV.